A single sample is the source of the 15 T cell receptor beta chains below, sequenced in a study of T-cell reconstitution after alpha-beta-depleted transplantation in children. The TCRbeta library incorporated unique molecular identifiers. TCRdb called the PCR reads again in MiXCR, with one record for every CDR3 protein. Of approximately 400,000 distinct CDR3 sequences in the sample, 9.5% to 13% were seen once. This sample comprised PBMCs from the stem cell graft donor, obtained from the stem cell graft. Receptors were obtained from a human donor who donated a stem cell graft to a child with acute myeloid leukemia.

The chain joins TRBV12-3 or TRBV12-4 to TRBJ2-3; D perhaps matches TRBD1 (6 bases). The CDR3 is 14 residues long. Trimming took 4 bases from V and 6 from J, leaving 14 bases between them. This CDR3 is CASSWGRRADTQYF. In nucleotides, the CDR3 is TGTGCCAGCAGTTGGGGGCGCCGGGCGGATACGCAGTATTTT.

The gene calls are TRBV20-1 and TRBJ2-3; D possibly corresponds to TRBD2 (6 bases). Germline loops: CDR1 DFQATT, CDR2 SNEGSKA (reference sequence). The CDR3 sequence is 14 residues long. Trimming removed 4 bases from V and 0 bases from J, with 11 bases in between. CDR3 nucleotides: TGCAGTGCTAAGATTAGCGGAAGCACAGATACGCAGTATTTT. Protein: CSAKISGSTDTQYF.

The chain combines TRBV6-1 with TRBJ2-5, with 8 bases aligning to TRBD2. The V gene's germline CDR1 is MNHNS and CDR2 SASEGT. The trim removed 3 bases at V and 9 bases at J, leaving 9 bases unmatched. CDR3 length: 14 residues. CDR3 DNA: TGTGCCAGCAGTGATAGGGGACTAGGAGCTCCCCAGTACTTC. It translates to CASSDRGLGAPQYF.

The chain links TRBV20-1 to TRBJ2-7; 7 bases align to TRBD2. With 5 bases clipped from V and 6 bases from J, the junction kept 7 bases outside the gene matches. This CDR3 comprises 12 residues. Germline CDR1 and CDR2: DFQATT and SNEGSKA (reference sequence). The CDR3 DNA follows: TGCAGTGCTCCCCGACTAGCAGGCGAGCAGTACTTC. It translates to CSAPRLAGEQYF.

The table lists this clonotype with many counts. This chain connects TRBV7-9 to TRBJ1-1, with TRBD1 identical over 7 bases. This CDR3 has 14 amino acids. Germline V lookup: CDR1 SEHNR, CDR2 FQNEAQ (reference sequence). With 7 bases clipped from V and 1 base from J, the junction kept 6 bases outside the gene matches. The CDR3, as DNA: TGTGCCAGCAACCTAGGGGGCGAGAACACTGAAGCTTTCTTT. It encodes CASNLGGENTEAFF. Together with reference TRBV7-9 and TRBJ1-1, the CDR3 gives the full variable domain: DTGVSQNPRHKITKRGQNVTFRCDPISEHNRLYWYRQTLGQGPEFLTYFQNEAQLEKSRLLSDRFSAERPKGSFSTLEIQRTEQGDSAMYLCASNLGGENTEAFFGQGTRLTVV.

This clonotype was detected only a few times. The chain carries TRBV5-1 and TRBJ2-5; D possibly corresponds to TRBD1 (6 bases). This CDR3 region has 15 residues. V was cut by 4 bases and J by 2 bases, with 15 bases left in between. The V gene's germline CDR1 is SGHRS and CDR2 YFSETQ. As DNA, the CDR3 is TGCGCCAGCAGCGATTTCGGGACAATACAAGAGACCCAGTACTTC. Translating it yields CASSDFGTIQETQYF.

The chain couples TRBV7-9 to TRBJ2-2; 9 bases match TRBD1. This CDR3 contains 16 residues. Losses at the gene ends were 5 bases for V and 5 bases for J; bases not matched to a gene: 9. Germline-derived CDR1 and CDR2 are SEHNR and FQNEAQ (reference sequence). The CDR3 protein is CASSKSGTGTTGELFF. In nucleotides, the CDR3 is TGTGCCAGCAGCAAATCCGGGACAGGGACGACCGGGGAGCTGTTTTTT.

This clonotype came up a few times. The chain recombines TRBV7-9 with TRBJ2-6; no definite D call. This CDR3 has 15 residues. The germline V and J ends were trimmed by 4 bases and 2 bases, with 9 bases remaining between them. The germline gives CDR1 SEHNR, CDR2 FQNEAQ (reference sequence). This CDR3 is CASSSMSTGANVLTF. DNA for the CDR3: TGTGCCAGCAGCTCCATGAGTACTGGGGCCAACGTCCTGACTTTC.

The chain recombines TRBV7-9 with TRBJ1-2; 7 bases fit TRBD1. CDR3 length: 12 residues. The germline CDR1 and CDR2 sequences are SEHNR and FQNEAQ (reference sequence). The J segment lost 8 bases and the V segment lost 4 bases, leaving 4 bases of the junction unmatched. The CDR3 is CASSSGTDGYTF. For the CDR3, the DNA is TGTGCCAGCAGCTCGGGGACAGACGGCTACACCTTC.

This clonotype was observed a few times. This chain joins TRBV20-1 and TRBJ2-7; TRBD2 agrees at 10 bases. Germline CDR1 and CDR2: DFQATT and SNEGSKA (reference sequence). The CDR3 consists of 14 residues. V shed 0 bases and J 5 bases; nucleotides not matched to a gene: 4. CDR3 sequence (DNA): TGCAGTGCTAGAGATACCCTAGCGGGAGACGAGCAGTACTTC. It is translated as CSARDTLAGDEQYF.

This clonotype appeared many times. The CDR3 DNA sequence: TGTGCCAGCAGCTTAGATGGGGTATTCACAGATACGCAGTATTTT. As protein: CASSLDGVFTDTQYF. The chain combines TRBV7-9 with TRBJ2-3; D remains unclear. From germline, CDR1 is SEHNR and CDR2 FQNEAQ (reference sequence). This CDR3 contains 15 residues. Trimming removed 1 base at V and 2 bases at J, with 10 bases between.

This clonotype has more than one count but fewer than ten. DNA for the CDR3: TGTGCCAGCAGTGTGTCCTCTAGCACAGATACGCAGTATTTT. Its translation is CASSVSSSTDTQYF. The rearrangement links TRBV6-4 to TRBJ2-3; D not resolved. V was shortened by 4 bases and J by 0 bases, with 8 bases between the two germline ends. Germline V gene data show CDR1 as MRHNA and CDR2 as SNTAGT. The CDR3 has 14 amino acids.

This chain links TRBV6-5 with TRBJ1-5; TRBD1 matches at 10 bases. The CDR3 length is 16 residues. V shed 2 bases and J 3 bases; nucleotides not matched to a gene: 4. Germline assignment: CDR1 MNHEY and CDR2 SVGAGI. This chain's CDR3 is CASSYGGTGVNQPQHF. DNA of the CDR3: TGTGCCAGCAGTTACGGAGGGACAGGGGTCAATCAGCCCCAGCATTTT.

This clonotype was found a few times. V gene TRBV10-3 combines with J gene TRBJ2-7, with D tentatively TRBD1 or TRBD2 (5 bases each). Trimming removed 4 bases at V and 3 bases at J, with 7 bases between. Germline lookup yields CDR1 ENHRY and CDR2 SYGVKD. This CDR3 has 12 residues. The CDR3 DNA is TGTGCCATCAGTGGGGACGGCTACGAGCAGTACGTC. This gives the protein CAISGDGYEQYV.

The V and J genes are TRBV20-1 and TRBJ1-6; possibly TRBD1 for D (6 bases). This CDR3 has 16 residues. Per the germline V gene, CDR1 is DFQATT and CDR2 is SNEGSKA (reference sequence). V was pared by 5 bases and J by 9 bases, with 23 bases between. CDR3 nucleotides: TGCAGTGCTCATGAGGAGGGGGTATCCCTATTTTCACCCCTCCACTTT. It is translated as CSAHEEGVSLFSPLHF.